One sample yielded the 26 T cell receptor beta chains listed below, sequenced in a study of blood T cell repertoires in COVID-19. Assay: immunoSEQ multiplex PCR; the TCRdb copy retains only in-frame clones and omits some. The repertoire includes 500,000 to 600,000 clones, less than 90% of them detected once, and 7.5% to 9% sits in the top ten. The sequenced sample consisted of peripheral blood. Receptors originate from a woman aged 45-65 years with COVID-19, enrolled during active disease.

The chain joins TRBV10-2 to TRBJ1-4, with 7 bases identical to TRBD1. Germline lookup yields CDR1 WSHSY and CDR2 SAAADI. The CDR3 is 13 residues long. The J segment lost 7 bases and the V segment lost 10 bases, leaving 9 bases of the junction unmatched. For the CDR3, the DNA is TGCGCCACAACGGGACAGCTTACTGAAAAACTGTTTTTT. Translated, it gives CATTGQLTEKLFF.

V and J are TRBV24-1 and TRBJ2-5, with TRBD1 matching over 7 bases. This CDR3 is built from 15 residues. Trimming cost V 3 bases and J 4 bases; bases outside gene matches: 7. Germline lookup yields CDR1 KGHDR and CDR2 SFDVKD. DNA for the CDR3: TGTGCCACCAGTGATCCCGGACAGGTTTTAGAGACCCAGTACTTC. Translated, it gives CATSDPGQVLETQYF.

This clone was detected once. The chain uses TRBV6-1 and TRBJ1-5, with D possibly being TRBD1 (6 bases). Germline V CDR1 and CDR2: MNHNS, SASEGT. The V end lost 2 bases, the J end lost 0 bases, and 23 bases lay between the germline ends. The CDR3 extends over 20 amino acids. The CDR3 region is CASSEIVNGQGLYSNQPQHF. The CDR3 region has the DNA TGTGCCAGCAGTGAAATAGTGAACGGTCAGGGGCTCTATAGCAATCAGCCCCAGCATTTT.

The chain couples TRBV9 to TRBJ1-1, with D unresolved. The CDR3 sequence is 12 residues long. Trimming stripped 4 bases from V and 8 bases from J, with 12 bases between. Germline values: CDR1 SGDLS, CDR2 YYNGEE. In DNA, the CDR3 is TGTGCCAGCAGCCGGGGAGGGAGCGAAGCTTTCTTT. This codes for CASSRGGSEAFF.

This chain connects TRBV5-1 to TRBJ1-6; 10 nucleotides line up with TRBD1. J was trimmed by 8 bases and V by 3 bases; bases with no gene match: 5. The germline gives CDR1 SGHRS, CDR2 YFSETQ. The CDR3 covers 15 residues. This chain's CDR3 is CASSSEDRGYSPLHF. CDR3 DNA: TGCGCCAGCAGCTCTGAGGACAGGGGGTATTCACCCCTCCACTTT.

V is TRBV27 and J is TRBJ2-3; TRBD2 aligns across 7 bases. Germline CDR1 MNHEY, CDR2 SMNVEV (reference sequence). The CDR3 is 12 amino acids. The V and J ends lost 8 bases and 5 bases, in that order; junction bases with no gene match: 4. The CDR3 reads CASRSGGDTQYF. The DNA of the CDR3 is TGTGCCAGCCGTTCGGGAGGAGATACGCAGTATTTT.

The chain has TRBV10-2 and TRBJ2-1, with D possibly matching TRBD2 (5 bases). V lost 2 bases and J 3 bases, leaving 5 bases between the germline ends. The V gene's germline CDR1 is WSHSY and CDR2 SAAADI. This CDR3 has 13 amino acids. The CDR3 here is CASSEGLYNEQFF. The CDR3 DNA reads TGCGCCAGCAGTGAGGGACTCTACAATGAGCAGTTCTTC.

This clone was observed once. The chain couples TRBV30 to TRBJ2-7; D gene ambiguous. The CDR3 length is 14 residues. Germline CDR1 and CDR2: GTSNPN and SVGIG (reference sequence). The V end was cut by 0 bases, the J end by 2 bases, with 11 bases between. The CDR3 region is CAWSVRARPYEQYF. The CDR3 DNA reads TGTGCCTGGAGTGTTCGAGCGCGGCCCTACGAGCAGTACTTC.

The chain links TRBV19 to TRBJ2-7; weak D call: TRBD1 (6 bases). Trimming removed 0 bases at V and 3 bases at J, with 21 bases between. The CDR3 has 18 amino acids. Germline assignment: CDR1 LNHDA and CDR2 SQIVND (reference sequence). CDR3 region: CASSIDLQKDSGFYEQYF. The CDR3 nucleotides are TGTGCCAGTAGTATAGACCTACAGAAGGACAGTGGCTTCTACGAGCAGTACTTC.

V is TRBV5-8 and J is TRBJ2-5, with 9 nucleotides matching TRBD1. Germline CDR1 SGHTS, CDR2 YDEGEE. This CDR3 has 13 residues. V lost 5 bases, J lost 5 bases, and 4 bases stayed unmatched. The DNA for the CDR3 is TGTGCCAGCAGAGACAGGGGGAGGGAGACCCAGTACTTC. Its translation: CASRDRGRETQYF.

On this clone: This sample includes further DNA sequences coding for the same CDR3. V usage is TRBV7-6 and J usage is TRBJ1-1; D possibly corresponds to TRBD1 (5 bases). CDR3 length: 14 residues. Trimming took 0 bases from V and 1 from J, leaving 6 bases between them. Germline V CDR1 and CDR2: SGHVS, FNYEAQ. CDR3 sequence: CASSLAGPNTEAFF. DNA for the CDR3: TGTGCCAGCAGCTTAGCGGGGCCGAACACTGAAGCTTTCTTT.

This sequence joins TRBV4-2 and TRBJ1-4; 7 nucleotides agree with TRBD1. The germline CDR1 and CDR2 sequences are LGHNA and YNFKEQ. CDR3 length: 15 residues. V was pared by 3 bases and J by 4 bases, with 5 bases of the junction left unmatched. The CDR3 region is CASSHGGTVNEKLFF. As DNA, the CDR3 is TGTGCCAGCAGCCATGGTGGGACAGTTAATGAAAAACTGTTTTTT.

This sequence joins TRBV19 and TRBJ1-5; tentatively, D is TRBD1 (6 bases). V was cut by 10 bases and J by 4 bases, with 14 bases left in between. This CDR3 region has 13 residues. Germline V lookup: CDR1 LNHDA, CDR2 SQIVND (reference sequence). The CDR3 loop reads CATSLRGNQPQHF. The CDR3 bases are TGTGCCACGTCCCTAAGGGGGAATCAGCCCCAGCATTTT.

This chain connects TRBV6-5 to TRBJ1-4; possible D gene TRBD1, 6 bases. The CDR3 extends over 13 amino acids. The germline V and J ends were trimmed by 5 bases and 8 bases, with 12 bases remaining between them. In germline, CDR1 is MNHEY, CDR2 SVGAGI. DNA of the CDR3: TGTGCCAGCAGTCAGGGGCAGTTGGAAAAACTGTTTTTT. Amino acids: CASSQGQLEKLFF.

The chain carries TRBV4-1 and TRBJ2-7, with TRBD1 as a possible D gene (5 bases). This CDR3 spans 14 amino acids. The germline V gene encodes CDR1 MGHRA and CDR2 YSYEKL. Trimming took 1 base from V and 3 from J, leaving 10 bases between them. The CDR3 loop is CASSQGQSRYEQYF. In DNA form, the CDR3 reads TGCGCCAGCAGCCAAGGACAGTCGCGCTACGAGCAGTACTTC.

The V and J genes are TRBV29-1 and TRBJ1-1; possible D gene TRBD1, 5 bases. V lost 3 bases to trimming and J lost 3 bases, with 8 bases between them. CDR1 is SQVTM, CDR2 ANQGSEA, per germline. The CDR3 spans 12 residues. The CDR3 DNA reads as TGCAGCGTTGACAGGGTAGACACTGAAGCTTTCTTT. Translation gives CSVDRVDTEAFF.

The chain combines TRBV5-1 with TRBJ2-1; 9 bases are a match to TRBD1. From germline, CDR1 is SGHRS and CDR2 YFSETQ. This CDR3 region has 14 residues. Trimming cost V 7 bases and J 7 bases; bases outside gene matches: 9. CDR3 nucleotides: TGCGCCAGCGCCCTCACAGGGGGCGGGAATGAGCAGTTCTTC. Protein product: CASALTGGGNEQFF.

The V gene is TRBV7-9, the J gene TRBJ2-3; 13 bases are a match to TRBD2. The CDR3 spans 19 residues. CDR1 is SEHNR and CDR2 is FQNEAQ in the germline V gene (reference sequence). J was trimmed by 1 base and V by 0 bases; bases with no gene match: 7. CDR3 nucleotides: TGTGCCAGCAGCTTAGCGAGACTAGCGGGGGGACCCCGCACAGATACGCAGTATTTT. Protein sequence: CASSLARLAGGPRTDTQYF.

V gene TRBV6-1 combines with J gene TRBJ1-6; D possibly corresponds to TRBD1 (5 bases). The CDR3 totals 16 residues. V was cut by 3 bases and J by 5 bases, with 14 bases left in between. Germline V gene data show CDR1 as MNHNS and CDR2 as SASEGT. This CDR3 reads CASSEVPGLDNSPLHF. The CDR3 DNA is TGTGCCAGCAGTGAGGTCCCAGGGCTCGATAATTCACCCCTCCACTTT.

This clone was counted once. The rearrangement uses TRBV10-3 and TRBJ1-3; 7 bases agree with TRBD1. The CDR3 length is 15 residues. After removal of 10 bases from V and 4 bases from J, the junction contained 13 bases not matched to a gene. The V gene's germline CDR1 is ENHRY and CDR2 SYGVKD. CDR3 sequence reads: CATLDRTILGNTIYF. CDR3 coding DNA: TGTGCCACCTTGGACAGGACGATTTTAGGAAACACCATATATTTT.

The chain couples TRBV2 to TRBJ1-3; the D gene is possibly TRBD1 (5 bases). This CDR3 spans 14 amino acids. Trimming cost V 2 bases and J 2 bases, with 7 bases left between them. CDR1 is SNHLY, CDR2 FYNNEI, per germline. This CDR3 reads CASSEWGAGNTIYF. CDR3 in DNA: TGTGCCAGCAGTGAATGGGGGGCTGGAAACACCATATATTTT.

This clone was found a few times. The chain joins TRBV6-6 to TRBJ1-2; D perhaps matches TRBD1 (5 bases). The length of the CDR3 is 15 residues. Deletions cut 3 bases from V and 5 bases from J, with 16 bases between. The germline CDR1 and CDR2 sequences are MNHNY and SVGAGI (reference sequence). The CDR3 is CASSYITGGEYGYTF. Here the CDR3 DNA reads TGTGCCAGCAGTTATATAACAGGCGGGGAGTATGGCTACACCTTC.

This clone was found once. The rearrangement uses TRBV30 and TRBJ1-2, with unresolved D. V lost 7 bases to trimming and J lost 2 bases, with 20 bases between them. CDR3 length: 15 amino acids. Germline V gene data show CDR1 as GTSNPN and CDR2 as SVGIG (reference sequence). The CDR3 DNA is TGTGCCTTTGGATTTGGGCTCGGTGTGAACTATGGCTACACCTTC. It specifies CAFGFGLGVNYGYTF. Looking up the rest from reference TRBV30 and TRBJ1-2 gives the full variable domain: SQTIHQWPATLVQPVGSPLSLECTVEGTSNPNLYWYRQAAGRGLQLLFYSVGIGQISSEVPQNLSASRPQDRQFILSSKKLLLSDSGFYLCAFGFGLGVNYGYTFGSGTRLTVV.

This clone was seen just once. The V gene is TRBV19, the J gene TRBJ2-4, with D possibly being TRBD2 (6 bases). The CDR3 sequence is 15 residues long. The germline gives CDR1 LNHDA, CDR2 SQIVND (reference sequence). V dropped 7 bases and J dropped 1 base, with 14 bases sitting between them. CDR3 residues: CASTGVGEAKNIQYF. CDR3 DNA: TGTGCCAGTACGGGGGTGGGGGAGGCCAAAAACATTCAGTACTTC. Supplemented by reference TRBV19 and TRBJ2-4, the full variable domain reads DGGITQSPKYLFRKEGQNVTLSCEQNLNHDAMYWYRQDPGQGLRLIYYSQIVNDFQKGDIAEGYSVSREKKESFPLTVTSAQKNPTAFYLCASTGVGEAKNIQYFGAGTRLSVL.

In its sample, this clone was seen once. The genes are TRBV27 and TRBJ2-7; 8 bases are shared with TRBD2. Germline V CDR1 and CDR2: MNHEY, SMNVEV (reference sequence). Trimming removed 0 bases from V and 1 base from J; junction bases left unmatched: 5. The CDR3 runs to 16 residues. The chain's CDR3 is CASSLSAGGPSYEQYF. Written as DNA, the CDR3 is TGTGCCAGCAGTTTATCGGCGGGGGGCCCGTCCTACGAGCAGTACTTC.

J is TRBJ1-1 and V is TRBV5-1, with TRBD1 identical over 11 bases. With 4 bases clipped from V and 0 bases from J, the junction kept 8 bases outside the gene matches. This CDR3 is 17 amino acids long. Germline CDR1 and CDR2: SGHRS and YFSETQ. CDR3 nucleotides: TGCGCCAGCAGCCCTCCCGGGACAGGGGGGATGAACACTGAAGCTTTCTTT. This encodes CASSPPGTGGMNTEAFF.